This T cell receptor beta chain was captured by sequencing in a study of cytomegalovirus exposure and HLA in healthy donors (dated by TCRdb to about 2017). The study in broad terms: An earlier analysis of several hundred of the donors reported about 290 Gb of sequence data and 120 million or so unique TCR beta sequences from about 180 million T cells. An early release that covered several hundred HLA-typed donors contained about 300 gigabases of sequencing data and tens of millions of unique TCR sequences. The genetic ancestry cluster associated with self-reported Caucasian donors included 81% of the roughly 400 genotyped donors. The aim of the study was to test whether cataloging public T cell receptors could identify signatures of past pathogen exposure. Using immunosequencing, the study profiled T cell repertoires from 500 to 800 subjects and related those repertoires to cytomegalovirus serostatus. Besides the first cohort of roughly 660 subjects, a separate validation cohort made up of roughly 120 different subjects was used. To predict cytomegalovirus infection status, the study brought together high-throughput TCR immunosequencing, statistical association of individual TCRs with disease status, and machine learning. In a later analysis, previously published TCR beta repertoires from 600 to 850 donors were re-analyzed and high-resolution HLA genotyping was added so that TCR occurrence patterns could be studied. Rather than drawing on any new phenotypic data, the later analysis identified candidate immune exposures from TCR beta sequences and the way those sequences occurred across donors. An earlier analysis of several hundred of the donors applied high-throughput TCR beta sequencing to assess whether each TCR beta V gene segment acted as functional or pseudogenic. Donor age, sex, ethnicity and CMV serostatus were compiled alongside the repertoire data. A later genetic analysis used genome-wide SNP genotypes for about 60% of the 666 donors, treating that subset as a discovery cohort. All discovery cohort repertoires had been generated using a single sequencing platform. HLA typing included class I and class II loci at four-digit resolution. The number of donors typed differed by locus, with 629-630 for A, B, C, DRB1 and DQB1, around 500 for DQA1, 600 to 610 for DPA1, and around 450 for DPB1. Because of strong linkage in the cohort, four to six DR-DQ haplotypes were treated as single units for association and clustering. Among about 400 genotyped donors of the cohort, an average of approximately 220,000 unique TCR beta nucleotide sequences was sequenced per donor, of which 15% to 20% were non-productive. Overall study outcomes, separate from this receptor: The presence/absence analyses assumed that sequencing depth was roughly uniform across donors, and that assumption may not be true. In vitro tests confirmed that a few of the cytomegalovirus-associated TCR beta chains recognize cytomegalovirus antigens. CMV serostatus was the only immune exposure information available for the cohort. HLA typing was unavailable for some donors at each locus, so association tests used only the typed subset. Specific HLA alleles were associated with 16,951 TCR beta sequences at a false discovery rate of 0.05 in a later analysis. A later analysis found that HLA-associated TCR beta chains were more clonally expanded and had lower generation probabilities than equally common non-associated chains. Assigning TCR associations to individual alleles was difficult when HLA alleles, especially DR and DQ, strongly co-occurred. A further reported finding was that TCR beta sequences accurately predicted the HLA-A and HLA-B alleles for most subjects in the first cohort. Across donors, most TCR sequences were observed very rarely, whereas some public TCRs were present in many individuals. An association between a missense DCLRE1C variant and V-gene and J-gene trimming of TCR beta chains was found in a later genetic analysis and replicated in an independent cohort. A later analysis reported that several top co-occurrence clusters appeared linked to parvovirus B19, influenza, CMV and Epstein-Barr virus. The classifier was reported to diagnose cytomegalovirus status with high specificity and sensitivity in both the original and validation cohorts. A group of highly shared sequence variants was considered likely to be a technical artifact of the sequencing pipeline. A later analysis found that most CMV-associated TCR beta chains appeared HLA-restricted, with HLA associations seemingly driven largely by CMV exposure. In this cohort, only TCR beta chains were sequenced, and detectable features were limited by the absence of alpha or paired-chain data. In an earlier analysis of roughly 560 of the donors, most TCR beta V segments were observed in productive rearrangements about 90% or about 30% of the time, broadly matching IMGT annotations. In a later analysis, TCR association rates were found to vary across HLA loci, with the most associated TCRs seen for DRB1 alleles and the fewest for HLA-C alleles. According to a later genetic analysis, donors in an Asian-associated ancestry cluster had fewer N-insertions in productive TCRs than the approximately 700-donor mean. The study gave a list of 150 to 200 TCR beta chains associated with cytomegalovirus. The authors suggested that the approach could potentially be generalized to other disease states and immunological phenotypes. The 87-base-pair reads could not distinguish some IMGT-functional V segments, including TRBV6-2 and TRBV6-3, so those segments were excluded. Over 15 rarely observed V segments, including chromosome 9 orphons, were excluded from the earlier analysis of several hundred of the donors because counts were too low. Linkage disequilibrium might explain the correlated functional status among segregating V segments, but an unknown experimental factor could not be excluded.

Library creation used the immunoSEQ multiplex PCR assay. For the multiplex PCR, a mixture combining 60 forward primers for TCR Vbeta segments and 13 reverse primers for TCR Jbeta segments was used. The CDR3 region of rearranged TCR beta genes was amplified from genomic DNA with a multiplex PCR assay. Amplified TCR beta libraries were sequenced as 87-base-pair reads on the Illumina HiSeq System. Processing in the source paper ran as follows. In a later analysis, approximately 74 million unique TCR beta chains were counted across the 666 repertoires, and roughly 11 million of these chains were shared by at least two donors. To remove PCR and sequencing errors, raw reads were error-corrected and collapsed into unique sequences using a nearest-neighbor algorithm that merged closely related sequences. CDR3 sequences were aligned to IMGT reference sequences to assign V, D and J gene segments. For a sequence to be retained, a match of at least six nucleotides was required to both a V gene segment and a J gene segment. Rearrangements were called productive when the CDR3 lacked stop codons and stayed in frame with V and J; all others were non-productive. Following IMGT convention, CDR3 was defined as the stretch from the second conserved V-encoded cysteine to the conserved J-encoded phenylalanine. The earlier analysis of about 610 of the donors excluded any sequence lacking an unambiguous match to a single V gene segment. An earlier analysis of several hundred of the donors called V segments functional above 56.7% productive rearrangements and segregating when the between-donor standard deviation exceeded 5%. A statistical classification framework was built for diagnosing cytomegalovirus status from the catalog of TCR beta chain sequences. A later analysis assigned V and J genes by comparing TCR nucleotide sequences with IMGT/GENE-DB human TR gene sequences. The TCRdist pipeline was used in a later analysis to assign CDR3 sequences and most-parsimonious VDJ recombination scenarios. In a later analysis, each TCR beta chain was defined by its CDR3 amino acid sequence together with its V-gene family, and reads lacking a unique V-gene family were excluded. A later analysis removed roughly 590 highly shared, low-generation-probability nucleotide sequences to deal with suspected cross-contamination and a sequencing artifact. A later analysis calculated a clonal expansion index for each public chain from normalized within-repertoire ranks of inferred template counts. In a later analysis, generation probabilities were computed with a VDJ recombination model fitted to out-of-frame rearrangements, and the resulting probabilities were checked against IGoR. Hypergeometric tests were used in a later analysis to score TCR-TCR, TCR-HLA and TCR-CMV co-occurrence, with a repertoire-size bias correction applied to the TCR pairs. To estimate false discovery rates, a later analysis permuted the HLA or CMV assignments 20 times. In a later analysis, co-occurring TCRs were grouped with DBSCAN, and TCRdist sequence similarity was added when clustering was performed within HLA-allele-positive subsets. Repertoires with fewer than 30,000 or more than 120,000 public chains, plus five repertoires with anomalous nucleotide sharing, were excluded from co-occurrence clustering. Held by TCRdb, this immuneACCESS table contains in-frame sequences only and omits some clones. Under half of the omission traces to an unresolved V gene where checked; the cause of the rest is unknown. V, J and clone size are those of that table, while D and trimming were read from the DNA. Recorded for this sample are approximately 170,000 clones; 80% to 90% of them occurred a single time. The leading ten clones occupy less than 3% of the sample.

CDR1 and CDR2 were assigned from the germline V gene as SGHTA and FQGTGA. Germline trimming: 5 bases from V, 3 bases from J; junction bases outside gene matches: 9. From its cysteine to its phenylalanine, the CDR3 spans 16 amino acids. The kept DNA is CDR3 alone, 48 bases in frame from the first base. As regards this clone: Its antigen target is currently unknown. Per-base qualities were not stored, and no clone one base away is much larger.

In total, more than 500 healthy bone marrow donors made up the cohort. At the time of sampling, all cohort members were nominally healthy, though unrecorded immune exposures were likely present. The donor tested CMV seronegative, placing the donor among the 352 seronegative members of the cohort. Every donor gave a peripheral blood sample, and the peripheral blood mononuclear cells from that sample were used for TCR beta sequencing. The Qiagen DNeasy Blood Extraction Kit was used to extract genomic DNA from the blood cell samples. The sample comprised PBMCs. This sequence was found in a male donor in good health and CMV-seronegative. The chain is encoded by TRBV7-3 joined to TRBJ2-1; 8 nucleotides in the junction match TRBD2. The nucleotides are TGTGCCAGCAGCGGGGTCGGGAGCGGGAGCTACAATGAGCAGTTCTTC. It is translated as CASSGVGSGSYNEQFF.